This TCR beta chain comes out of a study of blood T cell repertoires in COVID-19 (dated by TCRdb to the early 2020s). Study-level background: The collaborator samples originated in the United States, Italy and Spain and spanned the acute and convalescent phases of COVID-19. The repertoires were made available in a free public database intended to serve as a resource for research on the immune response to SARS-CoV-2. Samples were obtained from the ongoing ImmuneRACE study (first 160 participants) and from 1,254 subjects provided by 6 global collaborators. A de-identified subject ID, COVID-19 status, age in years and sex were almost always included in the sample metadata. Where available, HLA class I and class II types were taken from metadata supplied by the sample provider and were not determined by assay-based typing. The material from the prospective study consisted of cDNA or gDNA derived from T cells, B-cell-depleted T cells, or PBMCs. Subjects who had been exposed to COVID-19, were actively infected with it, or had recovered from it provided the deeply sampled blood TCRbeta repertoires that made up the dataset.

At the junction V is shortened by 2 bases and J by 0 bases, with 3 bases in between. The CDR3 sequence holds 13 residues, the cysteine and phenylalanine included. Solely the CDR3 DNA is kept, with 39 bases framed from the first base. To note about this clone: Its antigen is unknown. Per-base quality was not reported, and no clone a single base away is much larger than it.

Broad study findings and their caveats: Clinical and demographic metadata were provided uncurated, with the amount varying by source and participant.

The immunoSEQ Assay, a bias-controlled multiplex PCR, was used to amplify TCRbeta CDR3 regions from genomic DNA. The paper's processing steps were these. The number of nucleated cells in each sample was estimated from the amplification of reference gene primers within the assay. To quantify the absolute abundance of each unique TCRbeta CDR3 rearrangement, sequence reads were collapsed and filtered. Productive Simpson clonality was computed per sample as the square root of Simpson's diversity index over productive rearrangements. TCRdb limited this immuneACCESS table to in-frame rearrangements with V and J called. A share of clones is missing; checked studies link under half to unresolved V genes, and the rest is unexplained. V and J calls plus clone size are reproduced from that table; the DNA served to infer D and trimming. In this sample the table shows roughly 360,000 clones, around 84% of which occur a single time. The ten largest make up approximately 1% of the sample.

Each collaborating institution followed its own protocols to collect whole blood in K2EDTA tubes. Collaborator samples were shipped for TCRbeta analysis as frozen whole blood, isolated PBMCs, or DNA extracted from either sample type. Sequences were obtained from peripheral blood. The chain couples TRBV5-3 to TRBJ1-5; confidence is insufficient to name the D gene. TRBV5-3 is placed among ORFs of uncertain function. This TCR came from a human donor with acute or convalescent COVID-19. The donor label of this sample is uncertain. The CDR3 protein sequence reads: CARSFNSNQPQHF. The nucleotide sequence reads as follows: TGTGCCAGAAGCTTCAATAGCAATCAGCCCCAGCATTTT.